This entry concerns a single T cell receptor (delta chain). This clone is deemed large (0.1 to 1%). Its recognized antigen is unknown. Base qualities are not provided; no much larger clone lies one nucleotide away. Distinct nucleotide sequences in the sample also encode this CDR3. The data originate from a study of gamma-delta T cells after stem cell transplantation (dated by TCRdb to the mid-2010s). Libraries came from RT-PCR. The listed sequencing device is Illumina MiSeq. The public reads were reprocessed by TCRdb using CATT, and rows of matching DNA were later combined. This sample holds about 1,100 delta-chain clones; under 15% were observed only once. Jointly, the top ten make up approximately 30% of the sample. Here V drops 2 bases and J drops 2 bases, and the junction holds 8 bases not matched to any gene. Spanning cysteine to phenylalanine, the CDR3 consists of 18 amino acids. Of all the DNA, just the CDR3 is kept, 54 bases in frame from base 1. The germline V gene supplies CDR1 GEAIGNYY and CDR2 EKD.

The TCR comes from a human donor. It is not recorded whose cells these are; they may come from a transplant donor. This chain joins TRDV2 to TRDJ3; the junction holds 7 bases that match TRDD3. Material: gamma-delta T cells. The DNA is as follows: TGTGCCTGTGACAGGATGGGGGAAGCGACCTGGGACACCCGACAGATGTTTTTC. This gives the protein CACDRMGEATWDTRQMFF.